This T cell receptor (beta chain) appears in the sequencing data of a study of blood T cells in healthy people across ages. Whole-study findings and limits: More naive CD4+ cells and higher diversity marked long-lived donors relative to aged donors. Researchers judged that diversity estimates from one million T cells fell short of true values.

Using a J-beta primer mix together with a sample-barcoded 5' primer, a second PCR was run for about 6 to 12 cycles. In TCRdb, the 5' RACE reads were re-called with MiXCR into one record per CDR3 protein. Here the sample spans 1.5 million to 2 million distinct CDR3 sequences, roughly 52% being singletons. To note about this clonotype: Its antigen is undetermined.

V was shortened by 6 bases and J by 0 bases, with 12 bases between the two germline ends. The germline V gene encodes CDR1 MNHNS and CDR2 SASEGT. This CDR3 spans 15 amino acids. The chain carries TRBV6-1 and TRBJ1-5, with D perhaps TRBD1 (5 bases). This clonotype originated in a woman in her forties in good health. The sequenced material came from blood. The CDR3, as DNA: TGTGCCAGCAGGGAGAGGGGTTATAGCAATCAGCCCCAGCATTTT. Translated: CASRERGYSNQPQHF.